The clone carrying this T cell receptor beta chain occurred many times. Its antigen is unknown. Trimming removed 5 bases from V and 0 bases from J; junction bases left unmatched: 1. The CDR3 loop spans 14 amino acids. From germline, CDR1 is SEHNR and CDR2 FQNEAQ (reference sequence). This record belongs to a study of Graves' ophthalmopathy and Graves' hyperthyroidism. Study summary: Blood was drawn at initial diagnosis, before any treatment. Study-wide results and caveats: Ophthalmopathy progression was predicted with approximately 64% sensitivity and 72% to 75% specificity. A 13-signature model separated ophthalmopathy from stable hyperthyroidism, about 90% sensitivity, around 79% specificity.

Amplification targeted the TCR beta CDR3 regions, with RNA transcripts as the source material. First-round RT-PCR used HTBI primers; second-round multiplex PCR followed. One entry per CDR3 protein, called by TCRdb with MiXCR from the multiplex PCR reads. Of over 650,000 distinct CDR3 sequences in the sample, just over 40% were seen once. Other autoimmune disease, uncontrolled infection, pregnancy and lactation led to exclusion. The sample was peripheral blood. V usage is TRBV7-9 and J usage is TRBJ2-7, with TRBD1 identical over 10 bases. The source of this sequence is an adult man with Graves' ophthalmopathy. The CDR3 DNA reads TGTGCCAGCAGCAGGACAGGGGGCTCCTACGAGCAGTACTTC. It is translated as CASSRTGGSYEQYF. The entire variable domain, with the rest obtained from reference TRBV7-9 and TRBJ2-7, is as follows: DTGVSQNPRHKITKRGQNVTFRCDPISEHNRLYWYRQTLGQGPEFLTYFQNEAQLEKSRLLSDRFSAERPKGSFSTLEIQRTEQGDSAMYLCASSRTGGSYEQYFGPGTRLTVT.